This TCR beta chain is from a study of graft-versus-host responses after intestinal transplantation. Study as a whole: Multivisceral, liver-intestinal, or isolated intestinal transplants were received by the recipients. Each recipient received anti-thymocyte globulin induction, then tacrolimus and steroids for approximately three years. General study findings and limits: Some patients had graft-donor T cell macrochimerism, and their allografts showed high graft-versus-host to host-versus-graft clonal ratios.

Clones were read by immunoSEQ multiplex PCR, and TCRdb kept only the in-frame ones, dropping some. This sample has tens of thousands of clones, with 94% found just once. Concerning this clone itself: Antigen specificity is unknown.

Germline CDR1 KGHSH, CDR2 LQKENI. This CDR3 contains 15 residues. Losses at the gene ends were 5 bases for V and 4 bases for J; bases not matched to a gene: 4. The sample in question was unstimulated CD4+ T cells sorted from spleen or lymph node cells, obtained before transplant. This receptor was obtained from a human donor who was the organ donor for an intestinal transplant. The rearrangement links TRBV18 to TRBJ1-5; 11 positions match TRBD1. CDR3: CASSVGTGGNQPQHF. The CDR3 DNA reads TGTGCCAGCTCAGTAGGGACAGGGGGAAATCAGCCCCAGCATTTT. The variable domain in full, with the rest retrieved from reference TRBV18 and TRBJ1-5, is NAGVMQNPRHLVRRRGQEARLRCSPMKGHSHVYWYRQLPEEGLKFMVYLQKENIIDESGMPKERFSAEFPKEGPSILRIQQVVRGDSAAYFCASSVGTGGNQPQHFGDGTRLSIL.